Below are 3 T cell receptor beta chains sequenced from a single sample in a study of shared clonotypes between healthy human individuals. Measured with immunoSEQ multiplex PCR; TCRdb has only the in-frame clones, and not every one. The sample lists about 2.1 million clones, about 93% occurring once. CD45RO-negative cells were positively selected for CCR7, leaving out terminally differentiated effector memory CD45RA+ cells. The sample taken for sequencing was naive CD8+ T cells from PBMCs. All receptors derive from a man aged 18 to 35 in good health. Some clones in this sample may be carry-over from other donors' samples.

The V call is TRBV5-8, the J call TRBJ2-7, with D possibly TRBD2 on 5 matching bases. Trimming cost V 0 bases and J 5 bases, with 21 bases left between them. Germline V CDR1 and CDR2: SGHTS, YDEGEE. The CDR3 length is 17 residues. The chain's CDR3 is CASSLVPLGQEGDEQYF. The CDR3 bases are TGTGCCAGCAGCTTGGTCCCACTTGGTCAAGAGGGCGACGAGCAGTACTTC.

This chain connects TRBV28 to TRBJ2-2; D is perhaps TRBD1 (6 bases). Trimming left V 3 bases short and J 4 bases short, with 12 bases between. The CDR3 has 15 residues. The germline V gene has CDR1 MDHEN and CDR2 SYDVKM. The CDR3, as DNA: TGTGCCAGCAGTTTTTGGACAGAGAGCACCGGGGAGCTGTTTTTT. Translated, it gives CASSFWTESTGELFF.

The chain has TRBV19 and TRBJ1-5, with 7 bases fitting TRBD1. CDR3 length equals 20 residues. Looked up from germline, CDR1 is LNHDA and CDR2 is SQIVND (reference sequence). The trim removed 6 bases at V and 0 bases at J, leaving 20 bases unmatched. DNA of the CDR3: TGTGCCAGTAGCACCGACAGGGAACGGGTGGGGACCTATAGCAATCAGCCCCAGCATTTT. Its protein is CASSTDRERVGTYSNQPQHF.